The clone carrying this TCR beta chain was recorded a few times. The source of the sample is a study of blood T cell repertoires in COVID-19. As for the study in general: Collection of acute and convalescent COVID-19 samples took place in the United States, Italy and Spain.

V was pared by 2 bases and J by 8 bases, with 12 bases between. From germline, CDR1 is PRHDT and CDR2 FYEKMQ (reference sequence). CDR3 length: 14 residues. This study enrolled people aged about 18 to 100 from around 26 US geographic areas. Self-reported history from a screening survey and questionnaire set each donor's cohort. Under the authors' procedure: Cell counts per sample came from amplifying reference gene primers. Sequenced by immunoSEQ multiplex PCR; TCRdb stores in-frame clones only, minus some. V, J and clone size are those of that table, while D and trimming were read from the DNA. The data hold 150,000 to 250,000 clones, with 80% to 85% observed a single time.

This chain links TRBV13 with TRBJ1-4; no firm D call. The clonotype comes from a man aged 40-50 years who had recovered from COVID-19. Sequencing was performed on PBMCs or T cells enriched from blood (not recorded which). The CDR3 loop is CASSLQTNSEKLFF. The DNA of the CDR3 is TGTGCCAGCAGCTTACAGACGAACAGCGAAAAACTGTTTTTT.